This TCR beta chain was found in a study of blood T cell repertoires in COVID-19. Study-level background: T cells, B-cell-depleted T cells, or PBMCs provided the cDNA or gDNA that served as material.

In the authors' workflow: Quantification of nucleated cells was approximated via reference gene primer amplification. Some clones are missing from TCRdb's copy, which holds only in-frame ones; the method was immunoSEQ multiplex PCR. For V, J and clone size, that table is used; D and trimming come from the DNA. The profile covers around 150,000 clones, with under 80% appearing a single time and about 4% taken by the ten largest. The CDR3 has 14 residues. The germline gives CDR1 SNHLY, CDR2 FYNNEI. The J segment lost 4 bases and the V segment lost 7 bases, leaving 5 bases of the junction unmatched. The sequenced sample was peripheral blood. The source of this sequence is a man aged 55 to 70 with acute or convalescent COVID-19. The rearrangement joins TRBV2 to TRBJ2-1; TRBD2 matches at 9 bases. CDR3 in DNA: TGTGCCAGCACTCTAGCGGGGCTTTACAATGAGCAGTTCTTC. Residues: CASTLAGLYNEQFF.